This passage covers 23 T cell receptor beta chains from one sample sequenced in a study of metastatic and nonmetastatic thyroid tumors. MiXCR reprocessed the PCR reads for TCRdb. The sample contains about 26,000 clones, about 15% of which appear only once. Thyroid surgery was performed in patients who had received no treatment beforehand. The sample consisted of blood. The receptors were sampled from a female donor with papillary thyroid cancer or a benign thyroid nodule (not recorded which). Some clones in this sample may be carry-over from other donors' samples.

There are many counts of this clone. The chain has TRBV5-6 and TRBJ2-7; the D is unclear. Germline assignment: CDR1 SGHDT and CDR2 YYEEEE. The CDR3 covers 12 residues. V was pared by 1 base and J by 2 bases, with 4 bases between. Here the CDR3 reads CASSLSTYEQYF. The CDR3 nucleotides are TGTGCCAGCAGCTTGAGTACCTACGAGCAGTACTTC.

Ten or more counts support this clone. The chain couples TRBV28 to TRBJ1-1, with D possibly being TRBD1 (6 bases). The CDR3 length is 15 residues. Germline CDR1 is MDHEN and CDR2 is SYDVKM. Trimming shortened V by 6 bases and J by 5 bases, and 19 bases separated the two germline ends. Here the CDR3 reads CASSRGGRLSTEAFF. The CDR3 DNA reads as TGTGCCAGCAGCCGAGGGGGACGTCTGTCTACTGAAGCTTTCTTT.

The table lists this clone with many counts. The chain combines TRBV19 with TRBJ1-1; no clear D gene. V was clipped by 4 bases and J by 3 bases, with 9 bases between them. CDR3 length: 13 amino acids. CDR1 and CDR2 from the germline V gene are LNHDA and SQIVND (reference sequence). CDR3 region: CASSNLGYTEAFF. The CDR3 DNA follows: TGTGCCAGTAGTAACTTAGGCTACACTGAAGCTTTCTTT.

This clone was counted at least ten times. This chain joins TRBV10-2 and TRBJ2-5, with 11 nucleotides matching TRBD2. The CDR3 length is 15 residues. Germline loops: CDR1 WSHSY, CDR2 SAAADI. J gave up 5 bases and V 6 bases, and 8 bases lay outside the gene matches. The CDR3 nucleotides are TGCGCCAGCAGCCGGTCTAGCGGGAGGTTCGAGACCCAGTACTTC. Its protein product is CASSRSSGRFETQYF.

By frequency in the sample, this clone is medium-sized (0.01 to 0.1%). This chain connects TRBV20-1 to TRBJ1-2; D gene ambiguous. Germline assignment: CDR1 DFQATT and CDR2 SNEGSKA (reference sequence). The CDR3 loop spans 14 amino acids. Deletions cut 3 bases from V and 8 bases from J, with 19 bases between. CDR3 sequence (DNA): TGCAGTGCTAGTTCTTCTTTCAGGACTATGGGCTACACCTTC. Amino acids: CSASSSFRTMGYTF.

Ten or more counts support this clone. This chain uses TRBV27 with TRBJ1-1, with D tentatively TRBD1 (5 bases). CDR1 MNHEY and CDR2 SMNVEV come from the germline V gene (reference sequence). V was pared by 5 bases and J by 5 bases, with 15 bases between. The CDR3 runs to 14 residues. Written as DNA, the CDR3 is TGTGCCAGCAGTCAGGATCAGGGACGAACTGAAGCTTTCTTT. It is translated as CASSQDQGRTEAFF.

As to this clone: Likely a read error: the CDR3 ends without its conserved phenylalanine or tryptophan. The CDR3 nucleotides are TGTGCCTGGAGTGCCACTAGCGGGGGGGCTTGGGAGACCCAGTACCTC. Amino acid sequence: CAWSATSGGAWETQYL. The chain has TRBV30 and TRBJ2-5; 13 bases are a match to TRBD2. J lost 5 bases, V lost 1 base, and 7 bases had no gene match. Germline V lookup: CDR1 GTSNPN, CDR2 SVGIG (reference sequence). This CDR3 is built from 16 residues.

Many counts were recorded for this clone. Other DNA sequences in the same sample also yield this CDR3. This chain connects TRBV6-1 to TRBJ1-1, with 8 bases fitting TRBD1. Germline V gene lookup returns CDR1 MNHNS and CDR2 SASEGT. CDR3 length equals 14 residues. V was pared by 6 bases and J by 4 bases, with 7 bases of the junction left unmatched. In DNA, the CDR3 is TGTGCCAGCAGGGTCCAGGGGGCGGGCACTGAAGCTTTCTTT. Its protein product is CASRVQGAGTEAFF.

This clone was picked up a small number of times. CDR3 amino acids: CASSFQGTSNQPQHF. As DNA, the CDR3 is TGTGCCAGCAGTTTTCAGGGGACGAGCAATCAGCCCCAGCATTTT. The gene calls are TRBV2 and TRBJ1-5; TRBD1 is a possible D gene (6 bases). The germline V gene has CDR1 SNHLY and CDR2 FYNNEI. V lost 5 bases to trimming and J lost 1 base, with 12 bases between them. This CDR3 spans 15 amino acids.

The chain uses TRBV4-3 and TRBJ1-2; 7 bases fit TRBD1. Germline lookup yields CDR1 LGHNA and CDR2 YSLEER. CDR3 length: 16 residues. The trim removed 3 bases at V and 6 bases at J, leaving 13 bases unmatched. CDR3 sequence reads: CASSQRHDRAIHGYTF. CDR3 DNA sequence: TGCGCCAGCAGCCAGAGGCACGACAGGGCCATCCATGGCTACACCTTC.

This clone was recorded at least ten times. Other DNA sequences from this sample encode an identical CDR3 as well. The J gene is TRBJ2-3, the V gene TRBV20-1; 8 nucleotides line up with TRBD2. J gave up 5 bases and V 6 bases, and 10 bases lay outside the gene matches. The CDR3 is 14 residues long. From germline, CDR1 is DFQATT and CDR2 SNEGSKA (reference sequence). DNA of the CDR3: TGCAGTGCCGCTGCGGGGCTAGCGGGAGATACGCAGTATTTT. Translated: CSAAAGLAGDTQYF.

The chain recombines TRBV7-2 with TRBJ2-2; D is uncertain. Per germline, CDR1 SGHTA and CDR2 FQGNSA. This CDR3 spans 12 amino acids. Trimming took 2 bases from V and 14 from J, leaving 12 bases between them. CDR3 amino acids: CASSLSRLVLFF. The CDR3 region has the DNA TGTGCCAGCAGCTTATCCCGCCTCGTTCTGTTTTTT.

This clone was detected ten times or more. The chain joins TRBV3-1 to TRBJ1-1, with 7 bases fitting TRBD1. The germline gives CDR1 LGHDT, CDR2 YNNKEL (reference sequence). Trimming cost V 3 bases and J 4 bases; bases outside gene matches: 11. The CDR3 has 16 amino acids. The CDR3 region has the DNA TGTGCCAGCAGCCACAGAAAGGGGGCTCCGGGCACTGAAGCTTTCTTT. Amino acids: CASSHRKGAPGTEAFF.

Turning to this clone: This sequence may be a read error, since a much larger clone differs from it by one base. Different DNA sequences within this sample yield the same CDR3. V usage is TRBV6-2 or TRBV6-3 and J usage is TRBJ2-5, with TRBD1 as a possible D gene (6 bases). The CDR3 extends over 15 amino acids. V was clipped by 2 bases and J by 4 bases, with 14 bases between them. From germline, CDR1 is MNHEY and CDR2 SVGEGT. CDR3 DNA sequence: TGTGCCAGCAGTTACATACAGGGTGGACCAGAGACCCAGTACTTC. Translated: CASSYIQGGPETQYF.

This clone was observed many times. The chain combines TRBV30 with TRBJ2-5; no clear D. The germline V gene encodes CDR1 GTSNPN and CDR2 SVGIG (reference sequence). Trimming took 0 bases from V and 2 from J, leaving 13 bases between them. This CDR3 comprises 15 residues. CDR3 protein: CAWSVFMGTQETQYF. In DNA form, the CDR3 reads TGTGCCTGGAGTGTATTCATGGGAACTCAAGAGACCCAGTACTTC.

This clone was observed at least ten times. The chain employs TRBV11-1 and TRBJ2-3; D may be TRBD1 or TRBD2 (5 bases each). Trimming cost V 11 bases and J 6 bases, with 9 bases left between them. Germline values: CDR1 SGHAT, CDR2 FQDESV (reference sequence). The CDR3 sequence is 10 residues long. In DNA, the CDR3 is TGTGCCCCATGGGGGGATACGCAGTATTTT. Translating it yields CAPWGDTQYF.

This clone has a count of ten or more. V is TRBV29-1 and J is TRBJ2-2; D is ambiguous. Germline loops: CDR1 SQVTM, CDR2 ANQGSEA. V was pared by 4 bases and J by 2 bases, with 2 bases between. The CDR3 totals 11 residues. The CDR3 DNA is TGCAGCGTTGTAAACACCGGGGAGCTGTTTTTT. It codes for CSVVNTGELFF.

This clone was seen many times. The junction departs from the called germline gene at one end, perhaps through a read error. Other nucleotide sequences from this sample produce the same CDR3. The chain uses TRBV4-3 and TRBJ1-2; D unclear. Germline CDR1 LGHNA, CDR2 YSLEER. This CDR3 has 13 amino acids. CDR3 in DNA: TGCGCCAGTAGCCAAGGCAGCTCCTATGGCTACACCTTC. It codes for CASSQGSSYGYTF.

This clone was counted ten times or more. J is TRBJ2-2 and V is TRBV25-1, with TRBD2 matching over 8 bases. CDR3 size: 12 residues. The ends lost 7 bases at V and 6 bases at J; junction bases unmatched: 1. The V gene's germline CDR1 is MGHDK and CDR2 SYGVNS. The CDR3 coding sequence is TGTGCCAGCACCGGGGGGGCCGGGGAGCTGTTTTTT. Amino acid sequence: CASTGGAGELFF.

This clone came up many times. This rearrangement joins TRBV11-2 to TRBJ2-2, with a possible D match to TRBD2 (5 bases). The germline CDR1 and CDR2 sequences are SGHAT and FQNNGV. This CDR3 is built from 16 residues. V was pared by 5 bases and J by 6 bases, with 19 bases between. CDR3 DNA sequence: TGTGCCAGCAGCGCAATTCCAGCGGCTGGGGCCGGGGAGCTGTTTTTT. This encodes CASSAIPAAGAGELFF.

V usage is TRBV20-1 and J usage is TRBJ2-5, with 14 positions matching TRBD2. From germline, CDR1 is DFQATT and CDR2 SNEGSKA (reference sequence). There are 15 residues in the CDR3. V lost 5 bases and J lost 5; bases outside the gene matches: 7. The CDR3 loop reads CSAEGRLAGGETQYF. In nucleotides, the CDR3 is TGCAGTGCTGAGGGTAGACTAGCGGGAGGGGAGACCCAGTACTTC.

The sample holds many counts of this clone. The chain links TRBV19 to TRBJ1-2; tentative D call: TRBD1 (6 bases). Germline CDR1 reads LNHDA; CDR2 reads SQIVND (reference sequence). V lost 1 base to trimming and J lost 7 bases, with 16 bases between them. This CDR3 comprises 15 residues. The CDR3 sequence is CASSIAEQGGGGYTF. The CDR3 DNA reads as TGTGCCAGTAGTATAGCGGAACAGGGAGGGGGTGGCTACACCTTC.

This clone occurred many times. The V call is TRBV6-2 or TRBV6-3, the J call TRBJ2-7; D possibly corresponds to TRBD2 (6 bases). Germline V gene lookup returns CDR1 MNHEY and CDR2 SVGEGT. There are 14 residues in the CDR3. Trimming left V 0 bases short and J 4 bases short, with 10 bases between. CDR3 in DNA: TGTGCCAGCAGTTACTCCGGACTATCTTACGAGCAGTACTTC. It yields the protein CASSYSGLSYEQYF.